Following are 5 T cell receptor beta chains from one sample sequenced in a study of T cell repertoires in cytomegalovirus infection. Via MiXCR, TCRdb re-called the reads, giving one row per CDR3 protein. In the table there are 170,000 or so distinct CDR3 sequences, 17% of which are singletons. Material: CD8+ T cells from PBMCs. The receptors originated from a human donor in good health (CMV status not recorded). Some clones in this sample may be carry-over from other donors' samples.

This chain connects TRBV6-2 or TRBV6-3 to TRBJ1-6; D possibly corresponds to TRBD1 (5 bases). V was shortened by 8 bases and J by 1 base, with 15 bases between the two germline ends. Germline lookup yields CDR1 MNHEY and CDR2 SVGEGT. CDR3 size: 16 residues. For the CDR3, the DNA is TGTGCCAGCCGGAACATCAGGGAGTCCTATAATTCACCCCTCCACTTT. As protein: CASRNIRESYNSPLHF.

The V and J genes are TRBV19 and TRBJ2-3; possible D gene TRBD1, 5 bases. Germline CDR1 LNHDA, CDR2 SQIVND (reference sequence). Between the trimmed V and J ends, which lost 1 base and 4 bases, there was a span of 12 bases. CDR3 length: 15 residues. The CDR3 DNA is TGTGCCAGTAGTATAGCGGGCAGGGTAGCAGATACGCAGTATTTT. It translates to CASSIAGRVADTQYF.

This chain joins TRBV7-2 and TRBJ2-6; D is unresolved. Between the trimmed V and J ends, which lost 5 bases and 0 bases, there was a span of 17 bases. CDR3 length equals 18 residues. Germline CDR1 reads SGHTA; CDR2 reads FQGNSA. CDR3 region: CASSPRLADHSGANVLTF. CDR3 DNA: TGTGCCAGCAGCCCCCGACTCGCCGACCACTCTGGGGCCAACGTCCTGACTTTC.

The V gene is TRBV20-1, the J gene TRBJ2-1, with 13 bases lining up with TRBD2. The CDR3 totals 15 residues. Germline CDR1 reads DFQATT; CDR2 reads SNEGSKA (reference sequence). V shed 0 bases and J 10 bases; nucleotides not matched to a gene: 6. CDR3: CSARDRTSGGAEQFF. Written as DNA, the CDR3 is TGCAGTGCTAGAGATCGTACTAGCGGGGGGGCAGAGCAGTTCTTC.

This clonotype was observed a handful of times. The chain has TRBV7-2 and TRBJ1-1, with a weak D call TRBD1 (6 bases). V was cut by 7 bases and J by 0 bases, with 21 bases left in between. Per germline, CDR1 SGHTA and CDR2 FQGNSA. The CDR3 extends over 17 amino acids. CDR3 in amino acids: CASNTPRGPRMNTEAFF. CDR3 DNA sequence: TGTGCCAGCAACACCCCCCGGGGGCCCCGCATGAACACTGAAGCTTTCTTT. Full variable domain (outside the CDR3, taken from reference TRBV7-2 and TRBJ1-1): GAGVSQSPSNKVTEKGKDVELRCDPISGHTALYWYRQSLGQGLEFLIYFQGNSAPDKSGLPSDRFSAERTGGSVSTLTIQRTQQEDSAVYLCASNTPRGPRMNTEAFFGQGTRLTVV.